This entry lists 8 T cell receptor beta chains sequenced from one sample in a study of T-cell memory formation after mild COVID-19. TCRdb independently ran MiXCR on the 5' RACE reads; one entry per CDR3 protein. The table records 250,000 to 300,000 distinct CDR3 sequences, roughly 8.2% of them present only once. The specimen sequenced was PBMCs or a T cell subset sorted from them (not recorded which). These receptors were taken from a man aged 18 to 30 who had mild COVID-19 (a few samples of this study predate the infection). Cell type and time point are not known.

This CDR3 reads CASSYATGDSYSNQPQHF. The CDR3 coding sequence is TGTGCCAGCAGTTACGCCACAGGAGATTCCTATAGCAATCAGCCCCAGCATTTT. The V call is TRBV6-2 or TRBV6-3, the J call TRBJ1-5, with a tentative D call TRBD1 (5 bases). V dropped 2 bases and J dropped 0 bases, with 17 bases sitting between them. The CDR3 runs 18 residues. Germline V lookup: CDR1 MNHEY, CDR2 SVGEGT.

This sequence joins TRBV4-2 and TRBJ2-5; D tentatively fits TRBD1 or TRBD2 (6 bases each). The V end was cut by 0 bases, the J end by 6 bases, with 17 bases between. This CDR3 contains 16 residues. CDR1 is LGHNA and CDR2 is YNFKEQ in the germline V gene. The CDR3 bases are TGTGCCAGCAGCCAAGATCCCCGGGGGCCGAAAAAGACCCAGTACTTC. Encoded protein: CASSQDPRGPKKTQYF.

The chain uses TRBV27 and TRBJ2-3; D is undetermined. The CDR3 is 15 amino acids. V lost 4 bases to trimming and J lost 0 bases, with 11 bases between them. CDR1 is MNHEY, CDR2 SMNVEV, per germline (reference sequence). CDR3 coding DNA: TGTGCCAGCAGTTCCGTCACCAGGAGCACAGATACGCAGTATTTT. The encoded protein is CASSSVTRSTDTQYF.

The chain has TRBV5-1 and TRBJ2-7; either TRBD1 or TRBD2 may fit D (8 bases each). Trimming left V 4 bases short and J 4 bases short, with 27 bases between. This CDR3 comprises 18 residues. Germline CDR1 is SGHRS and CDR2 is YFSETQ. CDR3 in amino acids: CASSPVGTGGLAVYEQYF. The CDR3 DNA reads as TGCGCCAGCAGCCCGGTGGGGACAGGAGGACTAGCCGTATACGAGCAGTACTTC.

This clonotype has a handful of counts. The chain joins TRBV12-3 or TRBV12-4 to TRBJ1-2; D is ambiguous. There are 12 residues in the CDR3. Trimming stripped 7 bases from V and 8 bases from J, with 14 bases between. The CDR3 coding sequence is TGTGCCAGCACCCATTTCCCGGGAGGCTACACCTTC. It yields the protein CASTHFPGGYTF.

V is TRBV29-1 and J is TRBJ2-1; 8 bases map to TRBD2. CDR3 length equals 14 residues. Germline CDR1 SQVTM, CDR2 ANQGSEA. After removal of 4 bases from V and 4 bases from J, the junction contained 6 bases not matched to a gene. The CDR3 is CSVALAERYNEQFF. The CDR3 region has the DNA TGCAGCGTTGCACTAGCGGAGCGTTACAATGAGCAGTTCTTC.

The chain uses TRBV4-3 and TRBJ1-3; D is unclear. This CDR3 is built from 13 residues. Trimming pared 2 bases from V and 5 bases from J, leaving 7 bases between. From germline, CDR1 is LGHNA and CDR2 YSLEER. The CDR3 reads CASSQNERNTIYF. In nucleotides, the CDR3 is TGCGCCAGCAGCCAAAATGAGAGAAACACCATATATTTT.

This clonotype turned up a few times. The chain couples TRBV18 to TRBJ1-2, with TRBD1 matching 7 bases. The CDR3 totals 14 residues. Germline-derived CDR1 and CDR2 are KGHSH and LQKENI. V trimming: 3 bases; J trimming: 6 bases; junction bases outside the gene matches: 7. In DNA form, the CDR3 reads TGTGCCAGCTCACCCCAGACAGGGTGGGATGGCTACACCTTC. This codes for CASSPQTGWDGYTF.